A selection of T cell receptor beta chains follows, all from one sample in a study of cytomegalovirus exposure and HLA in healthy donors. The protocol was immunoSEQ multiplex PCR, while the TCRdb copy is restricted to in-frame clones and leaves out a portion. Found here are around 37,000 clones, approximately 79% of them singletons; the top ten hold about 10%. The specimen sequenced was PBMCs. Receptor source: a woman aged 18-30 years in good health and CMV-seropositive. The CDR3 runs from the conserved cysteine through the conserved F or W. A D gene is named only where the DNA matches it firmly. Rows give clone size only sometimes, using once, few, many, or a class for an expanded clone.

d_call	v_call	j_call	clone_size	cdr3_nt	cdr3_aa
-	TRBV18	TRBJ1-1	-	TGTGCCAGCTCATCGCGAGGAGGGAACACTGAAGCTTTCTTT	CASSSRGGNTEAFF
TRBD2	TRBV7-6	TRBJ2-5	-	TGTGCCAGCAGCTTAGGCGGGGGTCAGGACTTC	CASSLGGGQDF
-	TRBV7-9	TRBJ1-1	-	TGTGCCAGCACCTCCCCAACGGGGAGCAACACTGAAGCTTTCTTT	CASTSPTGSNTEAFF
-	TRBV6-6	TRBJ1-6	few	TGTGCCAGCAGTCTTAATAGTGGTTCACCCCTCCACTTT	CASSLNSGSPLHF
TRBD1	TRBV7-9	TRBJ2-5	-	TGTGCCAGCAGCCCAGGGGGCCGGGAGACCCAGTACTTC	CASSPGGRETQYF
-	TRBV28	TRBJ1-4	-	TGTGCCAGCAGGCCCGCGAGCCTCCTGCGGGAAAAACTGTTTTTT	CASRPASLLREKLFF
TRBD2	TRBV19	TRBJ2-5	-	TGTGCCAGTAGTGGCCTAGCGGGAGTGGAGACCCAGTACTTC	CASSGLAGVETQYF
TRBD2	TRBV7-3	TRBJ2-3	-	TGTGCCAGCAGCTCGGGGGGGACTGACGGAGATACGCAGTATTTT	CASSSGGTDGDTQYF
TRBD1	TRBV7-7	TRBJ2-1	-	TGTGCTAGCAGCAACGGACAGGGGACCAATGAGCAGTTCTTC	CASSNGQGTNEQFF
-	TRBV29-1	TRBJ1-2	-	TGCAGCGTTGAAAACCCAGTCCGAAACTATGGCTACACCTTC	CSVENPVRNYGYTF
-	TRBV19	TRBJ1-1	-	TGTGCCAGTAGTATTGCGGCAGGGTTCATGAACACTGAAGCTTTCTTT	CASSIAAGFMNTEAFF
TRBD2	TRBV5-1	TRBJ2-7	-	TGCGCCAGCAGCTTGGATCCAGCGGGGGGTAACTACGAGCAGTACTTC	CASSLDPAGGNYEQYF
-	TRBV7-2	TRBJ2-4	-	TGTGCCAGCAGCCCGCGGTTTTTAGGGGGAAACATTCAGTACTTC	CASSPRFLGGNIQYF
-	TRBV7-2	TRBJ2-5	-	TGTGCCAGCAGCTTAGTCATTTCGGGAGAGACCCAGTACTTC	CASSLVISGETQYF
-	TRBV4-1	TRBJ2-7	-	TGCGCCAGCAGCCTTGACGAGGCCCGCGAGCAGTACTTC	CASSLDEAREQYF
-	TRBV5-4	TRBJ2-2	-	TGTGCCAGCAGCTTCCCAGGGTTCGGGGAGCTGTTTTTT	CASSFPGFGELFF
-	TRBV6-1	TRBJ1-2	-	TGTGCCAGCGCCGAGTTAAGAGCGGCTAACTATGGCTACACCTTC	CASAELRAANYGYTF
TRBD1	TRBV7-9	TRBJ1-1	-	TGTGCCAGCAGCTTAAACAGGGGGACCACTGAAGCTTTCTTT	CASSLNRGTTEAFF
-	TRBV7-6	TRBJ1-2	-	TGTGCCAGCAGCTCACAGGGCTCGGGCGGCTACACCTTC	CASSSQGSGGYTF
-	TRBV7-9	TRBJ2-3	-	TGTGCCAGCAGCTTAGTCGGGGCAGATACGCAGTATTTT	CASSLVGADTQYF
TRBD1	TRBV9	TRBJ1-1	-	TGTGCCAGCAGCGTAGAGGCCCAGGGGGCTACTGAAGCTTTCTTT	CASSVEAQGATEAFF
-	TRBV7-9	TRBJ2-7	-	TGTGCCAGCAGCCCTTCCCTAGCCGGCTACGAGCAGTACTTC	CASSPSLAGYEQYF